This T cell receptor beta chain was recovered during a study of metastatic and nonmetastatic thyroid tumors. TCRdb ran MiXCR on the PCR reads. This table has 25,000 to 30,000 clones, approximately 24% appearing once. Each patient came to thyroid surgery without any prior treatment (of any kind). CDR3 length equals 13 residues. Germline lookup yields CDR1 SGDLS and CDR2 YYNGEE. The V end lost 4 bases, the J end lost 6 bases, and 11 bases lay between the germline ends. Sequencing used blood. This TCR was recovered from a female donor with papillary thyroid cancer or a benign thyroid nodule (not recorded which). Some clones in this sample may be carry-over from other donors' samples. The rearrangement links TRBV9 to TRBJ1-3; D call uncertain. The CDR3 spells CASSPPQQNTIYF. The DNA of the CDR3 is TGTGCCAGCAGCCCCCCCCAGCAAAACACCATATATTTT.